This TCR beta chain was identified during a study of CD8+CD57+ T cells in acquired aplastic anemia (dated 2018 in TCRdb). Turning to the overall study: DNA extracted from sorted CD4+ and CD8+ cells had a mean of approximately 3.3 ug, with a range of 0.2 to 27.4 ug. CD8+CD57+ expansion was defined as a frequency above the mean frequency observed in healthy subjects.

Results and caveats for the whole study, not just this receptor: CD8+ Simpson's diversity did not differ significantly between patients and healthy controls (P=0.060). Although twenty-nine CD8+ CDR3 sequences were shared by patients and controls, these sequences appeared highly expressed in patients and within the immunodominant clones of patients.

This clonotype was counted ten times or more. Its antigen is currently not known. No base quality values were provided; no much bigger clone lies one nucleotide off. Taken from cysteine to phenylalanine, the CDR3 has 15 residues. The sequence is cut down to CDR3 DNA, 45 bases in frame from base 1. Cut back by 0 bases and 5 bases, the V and J ends lie 13 bases apart. According to the germline V gene, CDR1 reads MNHEY and CDR2 reads SVGAGI. Expansion of CD8+CD57+ cells had been shown by flow cytometry in the patients chosen for sequencing. Every patient had severe acquired aplastic anemia, diagnosed using the International Study of Aplastic Anemia and Agranulocytosis and Camitta criteria. Patients had received no therapy at the time of blood sampling. In the study, sorted CD4+ and CD8+ blood T cells from patients with severe aplastic anemia and from healthy subjects underwent deep sequencing of TCR repertoires. Patients were enrolled under clinicaltrials.gov protocols 00001620, 01623167, 00001397, 00071045, 00081523 and 00961064 in the USA. Ficoll-Paque density gradient centrifugation was used to isolate peripheral blood mononuclear cells. Before DNA extraction, CD4+ and CD8+ T cells were sorted by FACS or by magnetic beads.

Genomic DNA was used as template for profiling of TCR beta VDJ combinations and CDR3 sequences. An Illumina HiSeq 2000 was the platform used for TCR repertoire sequencing. The source study handled its data this way. TRBV/TRBJ rearrangement plots, CDR3 size and DJ length profiles, and Simpson's diversity index were used to assess repertoires. The most abundant DNA sequence in the deep sequencing data was defined as the immunodominant clone. CDR3 amino acid sequences were screened for sharing across subjects and were compared with published repertoires and the VDJdb database. The raw public data were reprocessed by TCRdb itself: fastp quality trimming at Q25, MiXCR clonotype calling, in-frame beta chains only. Under each unique CDR3 protein, matching rows form one entry showing the most common genes and DNA. These V and J calls rely on TCRdb rather than the paper's analysis. Present in this sample are roughly 260,000 distinct CDR3 sequences, around 45% of which were seen just once. The top ten clones comprise about 7.8% of the sample.

The sequenced sample was sorted CD4+, CD8+, or CD8+CD57+ T cells (not recorded which) from PBMCs. Rearrangement joined TRBV6-5 to TRBJ1-1; the D gene lacks a confident call. The clonotype originates from a human donor with aplastic anemia. The CDR3 protein: CASSYSAGRYTEAFF. The nucleotide sequence is given as TGTGCCAGCAGTTACTCGGCGGGGAGGTATACTGAAGCTTTCTTT.